The 28 T cell receptor beta chains reported below all come from one sample, sequenced in a study of blood T cell repertoires in COVID-19. Assay: immunoSEQ multiplex PCR; the TCRdb copy retains only in-frame clones and omits some. The sample includes more than 250,000 clones, about 87% of them seen just once. The sequenced sample was peripheral blood. The receptors stem from a woman aged 25 to 39 with COVID-19, enrolled during active disease.

The chain couples TRBV3-1 (or the pseudogene TRBV3-2) to TRBJ2-2; D perhaps matches TRBD1 (6 bases). Germline CDR1 reads LGHDT; CDR2 reads YNNKEL (reference sequence). The CDR3 extends over 12 amino acids. V dropped 4 bases and J dropped 7 bases, with 7 bases sitting between them. CDR3 coding DNA: TGTGCCAGCAGCCGGACAGTCGGGGAGCTGTTTTTT. Its protein is CASSRTVGELFF.

This rearrangement joins TRBV4-2 to TRBJ1-4, with a possible D match to TRBD1 (6 bases). CDR1 is LGHNA, CDR2 YNFKEQ, per germline. The length of the CDR3 is 14 residues. V gave up 4 bases and J gave up 2 bases, with 8 bases separating them. The DNA of the CDR3 is TGTGCCAGCAGCCGAGGACAGACTAATGAAAAACTGTTTTTT. This gives the protein CASSRGQTNEKLFF.

This chain links TRBV19 with TRBJ2-1, with a weak D call TRBD2 (5 bases). Germline CDR1 and CDR2: LNHDA and SQIVND (reference sequence). The CDR3 runs 15 residues. V was pared by 1 base and J by 3 bases, with 10 bases between. CDR3 sequence: CASSIVFGSYNEQFF. The CDR3 coding sequence is TGTGCCAGTAGTATAGTTTTTGGGAGCTACAATGAGCAGTTCTTC. The full variable domain, completed using reference TRBV19 and TRBJ2-1, is DGGITQSPKYLFRKEGQNVTLSCEQNLNHDAMYWYRQDPGQGLRLIYYSQIVNDFQKGDIAEGYSVSREKKESFPLTVTSAQKNPTAFYLCASSIVFGSYNEQFFGPGTRLTVL.

The genes are TRBV27 and TRBJ1-2; 9 bases fit TRBD1. Germline CDR1 MNHEY, CDR2 SMNVEV (reference sequence). V lost 3 bases, J lost 8 bases, and 7 bases stayed unmatched. The length of the CDR3 is 14 residues. The CDR3 protein is CASSFNAGTGGYTF. Written as DNA, the CDR3 is TGTGCCAGCAGTTTCAACGCCGGGACAGGGGGCTACACCTTC.

This sequence joins TRBV9 and TRBJ2-3; no definite D call. Per the germline V gene, CDR1 is SGDLS and CDR2 is YYNGEE. V was clipped by 0 bases and J by 4 bases, with 9 bases between them. The CDR3 loop spans 14 amino acids. CDR3 protein: CASSVAVVADTQYF. The CDR3 DNA reads TGTGCCAGCAGCGTAGCGGTAGTTGCAGATACGCAGTATTTT.

The chain carries TRBV9 and TRBJ1-5; no reliable D call. The CDR3 is 12 residues long. V was clipped by 6 bases and J by 5 bases, with 9 bases between them. The germline gives CDR1 SGDLS, CDR2 YYNGEE. The CDR3 loop is CASMGSYQPQHF. The DNA of the CDR3 is TGTGCCAGCATGGGCTCCTATCAGCCCCAGCATTTT.

This clone was counted a single time. The chain uses TRBV4-2 and TRBJ2-5; TRBD2 aligns across 9 bases. V was pared by 3 bases and J by 5 bases, with 13 bases of the junction left unmatched. CDR1 is LGHNA, CDR2 YNFKEQ, per germline. This CDR3 spans 17 amino acids. CDR3 coding DNA: TGTGCCAGCAGCCAGGAGAGTTCGCGGGGGGGCCGGGAGACCCAGTACTTC. It yields the protein CASSQESSRGGRETQYF.

The chain couples TRBV5-1 to TRBJ1-2; 7 nucleotides match TRBD1. The junction had 12 bases not matched to a gene; V was cut back by 7 bases and J by 6 bases. Germline V gene lookup returns CDR1 SGHRS and CDR2 YFSETQ. There are 14 residues in the CDR3. The DNA for the CDR3 is TGCGCCAGCCGCGGCAGGGGGGACGTCGATGGCTACACCTTC. Its translation: CASRGRGDVDGYTF.

This chain links TRBV20-1 with TRBJ1-5; TRBD1 matches 11 bases. Germline CDR1 is DFQATT and CDR2 is SNEGSKA (reference sequence). The CDR3 length is 14 residues. V lost 3 bases to trimming and J lost 7 bases; unmatched junction nucleotides: 5. CDR3 loop: CSASRTGGLQPQHF. CDR3 DNA: TGCAGTGCTAGTAGGACAGGGGGCCTACAGCCCCAGCATTTT.

The rearrangement links TRBV12-3 or TRBV12-4 to TRBJ1-6; weak D call: TRBD1 (5 bases). The V and J ends lost 10 bases and 3 bases respectively, with 10 bases between them. CDR3 length: 13 residues. CDR3 nucleotides: TGTGCCACCCAGGACAACTATAATTCACCCCTCCACTTT. Protein product: CATQDNYNSPLHF.

This clone was picked up one time. J is TRBJ2-5 and V is TRBV10-3; TRBD1 matches at 7 bases. The CDR3 length is 13 residues. The trim removed 6 bases at V and 4 bases at J, leaving 5 bases unmatched. CDR1 is ENHRY, CDR2 SYGVKD, per germline. The CDR3 region has the DNA TGTGCCATCAGAACGGGACAGAGAGAGACCCAGTACTTC. Translated, it gives CAIRTGQRETQYF.

V usage is TRBV5-1 and J usage is TRBJ2-5; 8 bases are shared with TRBD1. Losses at the gene ends were 5 bases for V and 4 bases for J; bases not matched to a gene: 7. Germline CDR1 and CDR2: SGHRS and YFSETQ. The CDR3 is 14 amino acids. CDR3 nucleotides: TGCGCCAGCAGTGGTCAGGGGGCGGGAGAGACCCAGTACTTC. It is translated as CASSGQGAGETQYF.

V is TRBV7-2 and J is TRBJ2-1; 13 bases map to TRBD2. Looked up from germline, CDR1 is SGHTA and CDR2 is FQGNSA. The ends lost 6 bases at V and 2 bases at J; junction bases unmatched: 7. This CDR3 has 17 residues. The CDR3 is CASSHSGTSGTYNEQFF. The CDR3 bases are TGTGCCAGCAGTCACTCCGGGACTAGCGGGACCTACAATGAGCAGTTCTTC.

The chain carries TRBV27 and TRBJ1-2; D unclear. Per the germline V gene, CDR1 is MNHEY and CDR2 is SMNVEV (reference sequence). This CDR3 has 16 residues. The V end lost 1 base, the J end lost 5 bases, and 17 bases lay between the germline ends. The CDR3 nucleotides read TGTGCCAGCAGTTTATTCTCCCCGGGAAGGCCATATGGCTACACCTTC. Translated: CASSLFSPGRPYGYTF.

The chain uses TRBV6-6 and TRBJ1-5; weak D call: TRBD1 (5 bases). V was trimmed by 4 bases and J by 7 bases, leaving 11 bases between them. CDR1 is MNHNY and CDR2 is SVGAGI in the germline V gene (reference sequence). The CDR3 has 13 residues. DNA for the CDR3: TGTGCCAGCAGTTCCGACAGTGGACAGCCCCAGCATTTT. Its protein is CASSSDSGQPQHF.

This rearrangement joins TRBV9 to TRBJ2-2; D is unresolved. The germline V and J ends were trimmed by 0 bases and 0 bases, with 6 bases remaining between them. The CDR3 consists of 15 residues. In germline, CDR1 is SGDLS, CDR2 YYNGEE. Written as DNA, the CDR3 is TGTGCCAGCAGCGTAGAAGGAGCGAACACCGGGGAGCTGTTTTTT. Protein: CASSVEGANTGELFF. Full variable domain (missing parts from reference TRBV9 and TRBJ2-2): DSGVTQTPKHLITATGQRVTLRCSPRSGDLSVYWYQQSLDQGLQFLIQYYNGEERAKGNILERFSAQQFPDLHSELNLSSLELGDSALYFCASSVEGANTGELFFGEGSRLTVL.

This clone was counted a single time. The chain recombines TRBV30 with TRBJ2-7; TRBD2 matches 13 bases. V was clipped by 5 bases and J by 3 bases; unmatched bases: 10. Germline-derived CDR1 and CDR2 are GTSNPN and SVGIG (reference sequence). The CDR3 runs to 16 residues. This CDR3 is CAWGGLAGAASYEQYF. CDR3 DNA: TGTGCCTGGGGAGGACTAGCGGGGGCCGCCAGCTACGAGCAGTACTTC.

This clone was seen once. CDR3 in DNA: TGTGCCAGCAGCTCCGACAGGGGAGCGTATGGCTACACCTTC. Amino acids: CASSSDRGAYGYTF. The chain uses TRBV11-2 and TRBJ1-2; 8 bases map to TRBD1. CDR1 and CDR2 (germline): SGHAT, FQNNGV. The trim removed 4 bases at V and 5 bases at J, leaving 6 bases unmatched. The CDR3 length is 14 residues.

This chain connects TRBV7-2 to TRBJ1-2; D is undetermined. Germline assignment: CDR1 SGHTA and CDR2 FQGNSA. This CDR3 spans 15 amino acids. Trimming cost V 0 bases and J 4 bases, with 12 bases left between them. CDR3 region: CASSLAPDTSYGYTF. CDR3 sequence (DNA): TGTGCCAGCAGCTTAGCGCCAGACACAAGCTATGGCTACACCTTC.

The chain has TRBV5-1 and TRBJ1-2; D gene uncertain. Trimming cost V 4 bases and J 4 bases, with 14 bases left between them. The CDR3 runs to 14 residues. In germline, CDR1 is SGHRS, CDR2 YFSETQ. Here the CDR3 reads CASSGSFSGYGYTF. The CDR3 DNA reads as TGCGCCAGCAGCGGATCCTTTTCGGGCTATGGCTACACCTTC.

Here the CDR3 DNA reads TGTGCCAGCAGCTTCTTACAGAGGGCTAGCGGGGGGTCCCCAGGCCAAGAGACCCAGTACTTC. Its protein is CASSFLQRASGGSPGQETQYF. The chain has TRBV14 and TRBJ2-5; 11 nucleotides match TRBD2. Germline V gene lookup returns CDR1 SGHDN and CDR2 FVKESK. The CDR3 totals 21 residues. V shed 5 bases, J shed 1 base, and the junction held 21 bases outside the gene matches.

This clone has only a few counts. J is TRBJ1-2 and V is TRBV9, with unresolved D. The CDR3 covers 13 residues. V was pared by 2 bases and J by 4 bases, with 9 bases between. Per the germline V gene, CDR1 is SGDLS and CDR2 is YYNGEE. This CDR3 reads CASSVGRSYGYTF. The DNA for the CDR3 is TGTGCCAGCAGCGTGGGCCGTAGCTATGGCTACACCTTC. Full variable domain (remainder filled in from reference TRBV9 and TRBJ1-2): DSGVTQTPKHLITATGQRVTLRCSPRSGDLSVYWYQQSLDQGLQFLIQYYNGEERAKGNILERFSAQQFPDLHSELNLSSLELGDSALYFCASSVGRSYGYTFGSGTRLTVV.

This rearrangement joins TRBV7-9 to TRBJ2-7; D unresolved. V lost 0 bases, J lost 3 bases, and 6 bases lay in between. CDR1 and CDR2 (germline): SEHNR, FQNEAQ (reference sequence). There are 13 residues in the CDR3. CDR3 sequence (DNA): TGTGCCAGCAGCTTAGCAGCAGGCTACGAGCAGTACGTC. Encoded protein: CASSLAAGYEQYV.

This chain links TRBV5-4 with TRBJ2-1, with a tentative D call TRBD2 (5 bases). The V gene's germline CDR1 is SGHNT and CDR2 YYREEE (reference sequence). The CDR3 has 15 amino acids. Trimming removed 4 bases from V and 0 bases from J, with 11 bases in between. CDR3 sequence reads: CASSVGRGSYNEQFF. Here the CDR3 DNA reads TGTGCCAGCAGCGTGGGTCGGGGCTCCTACAATGAGCAGTTCTTC.

The chain employs TRBV28 and TRBJ2-3; weak D call: TRBD1 (6 bases). The ends were cut back, 6 bases at V and 2 bases at J, with 12 bases in the middle. This CDR3 contains 14 residues. The germline V gene has CDR1 MDHEN and CDR2 SYDVKM. The CDR3 DNA follows: TGTGCCAGCAGAGCAACAGGGACCACAGATACGCAGTATTTT. Translated, it gives CASRATGTTDTQYF. Supplemented by reference TRBV28 and TRBJ2-3, the full variable domain reads DVKVTQSSRYLVKRTGEKVFLECVQDMDHENMFWYRQDPGLGLRLIYFSYDVKMKEKGDIPEGYSVSREKKERFSLILESASTNQTSMYLCASRATGTTDTQYFGPGTRLTVL.

The chain employs TRBV6-6 and TRBJ1-4, with D maybe TRBD1 (6 bases). This CDR3 contains 16 residues. Trimming pared 0 bases from V and 8 bases from J, leaving 16 bases between. Germline assignment: CDR1 MNHNY and CDR2 SVGAGI (reference sequence). The DNA of the CDR3 is TGTGCCAGCAGTTACTCGATGCCGGACAGTGGCGAAAAACTGTTTTTT. Amino acids: CASSYSMPDSGEKLFF.

The rearrangement joins TRBV6-5 to TRBJ1-4, with D maybe TRBD1 (6 bases). Germline V gene data show CDR1 as MNHEY and CDR2 as SVGAGI. This CDR3 is 14 amino acids long. The ends were cut back, 6 bases at V and 8 bases at J, with 16 bases in the middle. Written as DNA, the CDR3 is TGTGCCAGCAGGCAACAGGGTTATGACGAAAAACTGTTTTTT. It encodes CASRQQGYDEKLFF.

The genes are TRBV4-1 and TRBJ1-2, with D uncertain. There are 15 residues in the CDR3. Per germline, CDR1 MGHRA and CDR2 YSYEKL. With 4 bases removed from V and 0 bases from J, the gap between germline ends came to 12 bases. CDR3 region: CASSPQTEPNYGYTF. The DNA for the CDR3 is TGCGCCAGCAGCCCCCAAACGGAGCCTAACTATGGCTACACCTTC.